The present TCR beta chain was sequenced within a study of CD8 T cells in Susac syndrome. Study-wide results and caveats: It was acknowledged in the study that the number of individuals who were included in its TCR sequencing and HLA analysis was relatively small.

With regard to this clonotype: The target antigen is unknown.

The RNA, 0.5 to 1 ug, was put through reverse transcription using random hexamers. With immunoSEQ multiplex PCR, TCR beta CDR3 was amplified across 54 Vbeta and 13 Jbeta. TCRdb reprocessed the immunoSEQ multiplex PCR reads with MiXCR, giving one entry per CDR3 protein. The data contain about 190,000 distinct CDR3 sequences, 95% of them singletons. From blood CD8+ and CD4+ T cells, TCR beta sequences were generated. Through negative isolation, CD4+ and CD8+ T cells were obtained, while TEMRA cells were enriched using FACS. The sequence came from a human donor in good health. Material: CD4+ T cells from PBMCs.

This chain's CDR3 is CSARDPAGGNQPQHF. For the CDR3, the DNA is TGCAGTGCTAGAGATCCCGCGGGGGGGAATCAGCCCCAGCATTTT. V is TRBV20-1 and J is TRBJ1-5; a possible D gene is TRBD1 (5 bases). Germline CDR1 reads DFQATT; CDR2 reads SNEGSKA (reference sequence). This CDR3 is 15 amino acids long. The V gene lost 0 bases and the J gene lost 4 bases, with 13 bases spanning the gap.